This is a list of T cell receptor beta chains from one sample in a study of control samples from healthy donors and cancer patients. The repertoire was sequenced with immunoSEQ multiplex PCR; TCRdb's copy has only in-frame clones and lacks some. The table lists roughly 130,000 clones, approximately 90% of them singletons. Input material: blood. The receptors shown here come from a man aged 50-59 years in good health. The CDR3 runs from the conserved cysteine through the conserved F or W. Each record gives: clone size, V gene, J gene, D gene, CDR3 protein, CDR3 DNA. D genes are given only for firm matches. Clone sizes are given selectively: once, few, many, or a class where the clone is expanded.

NA	TRBV12-3/TRBV12-4	TRBJ1-5	NA	CASSLPPNQPQHF	TGTGCCAGCAGTTTACCTCCCAATCAGCCCCAGCATTTT
NA	TRBV3-1/TRBV3-2	TRBJ2-2	NA	CASRSTSNTGELFF	TGTGCCAGCAGATCGACTTCGAACACCGGGGAGCTGTTTTTT
NA	TRBV28	TRBJ1-5	NA	CASSLSGGRRQPQHF	TGTGCCAGCAGTTTATCGGGGGGGCGCAGGCAGCCCCAGCATTTT
NA	TRBV4-1	TRBJ2-3	TRBD2	CASSPSLAGASASDTQYF	TGCGCCAGCAGCCCGTCCCTAGCGGGGGCCTCCGCGTCAGATACGCAGTATTTT
NA	TRBV10-3	TRBJ1-5	NA	CAISTDINQPQHF	TGTGCCATCAGTACGGACATCAATCAGCCCCAGCATTTT
NA	TRBV6-5	TRBJ2-2	NA	CASRSQQFYPGELFF	TGTGCCAGCAGATCACAACAGTTTTACCCCGGGGAGCTGTTTTTT
NA	TRBV6-5	TRBJ2-7	NA	CASSYDSLERGQYF	TGTGCCAGCAGTTACGACAGCCTAGAACGAGGGCAGTACTTC
NA	TRBV6-6	TRBJ2-5	TRBD2	CASSSLRGDVSETQYF	TGTGCCAGCAGTTCCTTACGGGGGGATGTATCGGAGACCCAGTACTTC
NA	TRBV7-2	TRBJ2-7	TRBD2	CASSSGLAYSYEQYF	TGTGCCAGCAGCTCGGGACTAGCGTATTCCTACGAGCAGTACTTC
NA	TRBV9	TRBJ2-1	TRBD1	CASSSDRERLGRGSNEQFF	TGTGCCAGCAGCTCGGACAGGGAAAGGCTCGGTCGGGGTAGCAATGAGCAGTTCTTC
NA	TRBV11-2	TRBJ2-7	NA	CASSLAPGPTYEQYF	TGTGCCAGCAGCTTAGCTCCAGGGCCAACCTACGAGCAGTACTTC
NA	TRBV28	TRBJ2-7	NA	CASSLFCEQYF	TGTGCCAGCAGTTTGTTCTGCGAGCAGTACTTC
NA	TRBV5-5	TRBJ2-3	TRBD1	CASSWLPGQAQSTQYF	TGTGCCAGCAGCTGGCTACCGGGACAGGCACAGAGTACGCAGTATTTT
few	TRBV28	TRBJ1-3	NA	CASNPGPERVPGNTIYF	TGTGCCAGCAATCCCGGGCCCGAACGGGTCCCTGGAAACACCATATATTTT
NA	TRBV27	TRBJ2-2	NA	CASSNRNTGELFF	TGTGCCAGCAGTAATAGGAACACCGGGGAGCTGTTTTTT
NA	TRBV28	TRBJ2-6	NA	CASSLWGGPGANVLTF	TGTGCCAGCAGTTTATGGGGGGGACCCGGGGCCAACGTCCTGACTTTC
NA	TRBV7-8	TRBJ2-1	TRBD2	CASSQHGGAGNEQFF	TGTGCCAGCAGCCAACACGGGGGGGCGGGCAATGAGCAGTTCTTC
NA	TRBV10-3	TRBJ2-2	NA	CAISAQEAVSNTGELFF	TGTGCCATCAGTGCCCAAGAGGCGGTATCGAACACCGGGGAGCTGTTTTTT
NA	TRBV5-5	TRBJ1-1	NA	CASSSIGVNTEAFF	TGTGCCAGCAGCTCTATAGGAGTGAACACTGAAGCTTTCTTT
NA	TRBV25-1	TRBJ2-5	NA	CASSDWARGGETQYF	TGTGCCAGCAGTGATTGGGCCAGGGGTGGGGAGACCCAGTACTTC
NA	TRBV2	TRBJ2-7	TRBD1	CASSRTGGASYEQYF	TGTGCCAGCAGTCGGACAGGGGGGGCCTCCTACGAGCAGTACTTC
NA	TRBV5-5	TRBJ2-7	TRBD1	CASSSSGTGYYEQYF	TGTGCCAGCAGCTCCTCCGGGACAGGGTATTACGAGCAGTACTTC
NA	TRBV19	TRBJ1-1	NA	CASSIRFKGEDLPKHFTEAFF	TGTGCCAGTAGTATAAGATTTAAAGGGGAGGACCTCCCAAAACATTTCACTGAAGCTTTCTTT
few	TRBV30	TRBJ1-1	NA	CAWSVGGNTEAFF	TGTGCCTGGAGTGTAGGCGGGAACACTGAAGCTTTCTTT
NA	TRBV10-1	TRBJ1-1	NA	CASSESQGTTEAFF	TGCGCCAGCAGCGAGAGTCAGGGGACGACTGAAGCTTTCTTT
NA	TRBV3-1/TRBV3-2	TRBJ1-2	TRBD1	CASSPTGVVGGYTF	TGTGCCAGCAGCCCGACAGGGGTGGTTGGAGGCTACACCTTC
once	TRBV9	TRBJ1-1	NA	CASSVLRVGGLNTEAFF	TGTGCCAGCAGCGTACTCCGGGTAGGGGGTTTGAACACTGAAGCTTTCTTT
once	TRBV7-3	TRBJ2-4	NA	CASSLNPANIQYF	TGTGCCAGCAGCTTAAATCCAGCAAACATTCAGTACTTC
NA	TRBV18	TRBJ2-7	NA	CASSPPGGSYEQYF	TGTGCCAGCTCACCGCCAGGGGGGTCATACGAGCAGTACTTC
NA	TRBV7-3	TRBJ2-2	NA	CASSLNPRGAGELFF	TGTGCCAGCAGCTTAAACCCCCGCGGGGCCGGGGAGCTGTTTTTT
once	TRBV15	TRBJ2-3	NA	CATSIGTYPSTDTQYF	TGTGCCACCAGCATTGGGACCTACCCCTCCACAGATACGCAGTATTTT
NA	TRBV18	TRBJ1-2	NA	CASSPSRAFGGYTF	TGTGCCAGCTCACCTTCACGAGCCTTCGGGGGCTACACCTTC
NA	TRBV27	TRBJ2-7	NA	CASSLSGGRGAYEQYF	TGTGCCAGCAGTTTATCAGGGGGGAGGGGTGCTTACGAGCAGTACTTC
NA	TRBV2	TRBJ1-1	NA	CASSEEVMNTEAFF	TGTGCCAGCAGTGAGGAGGTGATGAACACTGAAGCTTTCTTT
NA	TRBV28	TRBJ1-5	NA	CASRSTSNQPQHF	TGTGCCAGCAGATCTACTAGCAATCAGCCCCAGCATTTT
NA	TRBV2	TRBJ2-1	TRBD2	CASRDVPSGDSYNEQFF	TGTGCCAGCAGGGACGTCCCAAGCGGGGACTCCTACAATGAGCAGTTCTTC
once	TRBV10-3	TRBJ2-7	TRBD2	CAISESRTSGGAPSSYEQYF	TGTGCCATCAGTGAGTCGAGGACTAGCGGGGGGGCGCCAAGCTCCTACGAGCAGTACTTC
NA	TRBV3-1/TRBV3-2	TRBJ2-2	NA	CASSQPGELFF	TGTGCCAGCAGCCAACCCGGGGAGCTGTTTTTT
NA	TRBV2	TRBJ2-1	NA	CASRDNNEQFF	TGTGCCAGCAGAGACAACAATGAGCAGTTCTTC
once	TRBV15	TRBJ2-3	NA	CATSRAQTGGADTQYF	TGTGCCACCAGCAGAGCCCAGACAGGCGGCGCAGATACGCAGTATTTT
NA	TRBV11-3	TRBJ2-3	TRBD1	CASSLGDRAVADTQYF	TGTGCCAGCAGCTTAGGCGACAGGGCTGTCGCAGATACGCAGTATTTT
NA	TRBV18	TRBJ2-7	TRBD1	CASQDRGTSYEQYF	TGTGCCAGCCAAGACAGGGGCACTTCCTACGAGCAGTACTTC
NA	TRBV4-1	TRBJ2-5	NA	CASSQEDGGETQYF	TGCGCCAGCAGCCAAGAAGATGGTGGCGAGACCCAGTACTTC
once	TRBV5-4	TRBJ2-1	NA	CASSLKGRSNEQFF	TGTGCCAGCAGCTTGAAGGGCAGGTCCAATGAGCAGTTCTTC
NA	TRBV19	TRBJ1-5	NA	CASSWGSRSNQPQHF	TGTGCCAGTAGCTGGGGCAGTCGAAGCAATCAGCCCCAGCATTTT
NA	TRBV7-2	TRBJ2-1	NA	CASSLEMGLISYNEQFF	TGTGCCAGCAGCTTAGAAATGGGGTTAATATCCTACAATGAGCAGTTCTTC
NA	TRBV10-1	TRBJ2-7	TRBD1	CASSPVSGQEDYYDEQYF	TGCGCCAGCAGTCCTGTCTCGGGACAGGAAGATTATTACGACGAGCAGTACTTC
once	TRBV6-2/TRBV6-3	TRBJ1-1	TRBD1	CASSYRWDRSSNTEAFF	TGTGCCAGCAGTTACCGATGGGACAGAAGTTCGAACACTGAAGCTTTCTTT